Presented here are 11 T cell receptor beta chains from one specimen sequenced in a study of glioma-infiltrating T cells (dated by TCRdb to about 2016). Sequenced on an Illumina MiSeq. The iRepertoire nested amplicon-rescue multiplex PCR (arm-PCR) platform was used to amplify TCR alpha and beta CDR3 regions from RNA. TCRdb trimmed public reads at Q25 via fastp, called clones via MiXCR and kept in-frame beta chains. Each entry merges the rows of one CDR3 protein and shows their most common DNA and genes. This sample holds under 200,000 distinct CDR3 sequences; more than 30% were observed only once. The ten top clones hold 20% to 25% of the sample. Sequences were obtained from glioma tissue, nonneoplastic brain tissue, or PBMCs (not recorded which). The receptor source for this set is a human donor with low-grade glioma or glioblastoma, undergoing nonglioma brain surgery, or in good health (not recorded which).

In this sample, this clonotype turned up many times. The CDR3 coding sequence is TGTGCCAGCAGCCGACTAGCGGGAGTTACGAGCTCCTACGAGCAGTACTTC. Amino acid sequence: CASSRLAGVTSSYEQYF. The chain combines TRBV7-2 with TRBJ2-7; TRBD2 matches 12 bases. This CDR3 comprises 17 residues. The ends lost 5 bases at V and 0 bases at J; junction bases unmatched: 8. Per the germline V gene, CDR1 is SGHTA and CDR2 is FQGNSA.

On this clonotype: Germline and junction disagree at one end, which may indicate a read error. This chain links TRBV20-1 with TRBJ1-1; possible D gene TRBD1, 5 bases. This CDR3 region has 18 residues. Germline CDR1 DFQATT, CDR2 SNEGSKA (reference sequence). The CDR3 loop is CSGSGVKGTGGRATETFF. As DNA, the CDR3 is TGCAGTGGTTCCGGAGTTAAGGGAACGGGGGGGAGGGCTACTGAAACTTTCTTT.

On this clonotype itself: Possible read error: a much larger clone is one base away. J is TRBJ2-1 and V is TRBV7-2, with D perhaps matching TRBD2 (6 bases). This CDR3 is 15 amino acids long. CDR1 and CDR2 (germline): SGHTA, FQGNSA. The CDR3 nucleotides read TGTGCCAGCAGCTCGGCCGGGACTGCGTACAGTGAGCAGTTCTTC. It translates to CASSSAGTAYSEQFF.

There are a few counts of this clonotype. This rearrangement joins TRBV7-8 to TRBJ2-5; D uncertain. V lost 2 bases and J lost 9, with 13 bases in between. CDR1 is SGHVS and CDR2 is FQNEAQ in the germline V gene. The CDR3 has 13 amino acids. DNA of the CDR3: TGTGCCAGCAGCTTAAGCTCTGCCGCGGCCCAGTACTTC. It translates to CASSLSSAAAQYF.

Many counts were recorded for this clonotype. V and J are TRBV7-9 and TRBJ1-5; D remains unclear. The germline V and J ends were trimmed by 5 bases and 1 base, with 12 bases remaining between them. The CDR3 sequence is 15 residues long. The germline CDR1 and CDR2 sequences are SEHNR and FQNEAQ (reference sequence). The CDR3 sequence is CASSPSLGSNQPQHF. The DNA for the CDR3 is TGTGCCAGCAGCCCTAGTCTCGGAAGCAATCAGCCCCAGCATTTT. The variable domain in full, with the rest retrieved from reference TRBV7-9 and TRBJ1-5, is DTGVSQNPRHKITKRGQNVTFRCDPISEHNRLYWYRQTLGQGPEFLTYFQNEAQLEKSRLLSDRFSAERPKGSFSTLEIQRTEQGDSAMYLCASSPSLGSNQPQHFGDGTRLSIL.

To note about this clonotype: Just one base apart from a much larger clone, this may be a read error. The chain combines TRBV7-9 with TRBJ2-1, with D perhaps TRBD2 (6 bases). This CDR3 region has 14 residues. CDR1 SEHNR and CDR2 FQNEAQ come from the germline V gene (reference sequence). CDR3 sequence (DNA): TGTGCCAGCAGCTTAGGAACAGCGGGCAATGGGCAGTTCTTC. Its protein is CASSLGTAGNGQFF.

Only a few counts were recorded for this clonotype. This chain links TRBV11-1 with TRBJ2-1; 11 nucleotides align to TRBD2. Trimming at V came to 7 bases and at J to 0 bases, leaving 5 bases not matched to a gene. The germline CDR1 and CDR2 sequences are SGHAT and FQDESV (reference sequence). CDR3 length: 16 residues. The CDR3 loop is CASKASGRTSYNEQFF. The CDR3 DNA reads as TGTGCCAGCAAGGCTAGCGGGAGGACCTCCTACAATGAGCAGTTCTTC.

The chain joins TRBV2 to TRBJ2-7; 13 bases map to TRBD2. Per the germline V gene, CDR1 is SNHLY and CDR2 is FYNNEI. The CDR3 is made up of 15 amino acids. J gave up 4 bases and V 4 bases, and 4 bases lay outside the gene matches. The CDR3 protein is CASSGTSGSLYEQYF. In DNA form, the CDR3 reads TGTGCCAGCAGTGGGACTAGCGGGAGTTTATACGAGCAGTACTTC.

This chain links TRBV4-3 with TRBJ2-5; TRBD2 matches 7 bases. The length of the CDR3 is 13 residues. Germline V gene lookup returns CDR1 LGHNA and CDR2 YSLEER. V lost 6 bases to trimming and J lost 1 base; unmatched junction nucleotides: 2. CDR3 loop: CASSSGFQETQYF. In DNA, the CDR3 is TGCGCCAGCAGTAGCGGGTTCCAAGAGACCCAGTACTTC.

This clonotype came up a few times. The V gene is TRBV12-3 or TRBV12-4, the J gene TRBJ2-5, with no clear D. The CDR3 consists of 12 residues. Trimming removed 5 bases from V and 5 bases from J, with 9 bases in between. DNA for the CDR3: TGTGCCAGCAGTAGCGAATGGGAGACCCAGTACTTC. It specifies CASSSEWETQYF.

Many counts were recorded for this clonotype. This chain uses TRBV7-2 with TRBJ2-4; a possible D gene is TRBD2 (5 bases). V lost 5 bases to trimming and J lost 0 bases, with 14 bases between them. The length of the CDR3 is 16 residues. Germline CDR1 SGHTA, CDR2 FQGNSA. In DNA, the CDR3 is TGTGCCAGCAGCCCGCCCGAGGGAAGAGCCAAAAACATTCAGTACTTC. It encodes CASSPPEGRAKNIQYF.